These 2 T cell receptor beta chains were all obtained from the same sample, sequenced in a study of blood T cells in healthy people across ages. The use of a sample-barcoded 5' primer and a J-beta primer mix characterized a second PCR of roughly 6 to 11 cycles. Using its own MiXCR run on the 5' RACE reads, TCRdb lists one record per CDR3 protein. Among more than 1 million distinct CDR3 sequences listed, 40% to 45% were seen once. The source material was blood. The receptor set was obtained from a woman aged 55-70 years in good health.

The chain carries TRBV7-3 and TRBJ2-3; TRBD1 might be the D (5 bases). CDR1 is SGHTA, CDR2 FQGTGA, per germline. The CDR3 runs to 14 residues. Trimming left V 5 bases short and J 2 bases short, with 11 bases between. The CDR3 nucleotides are TGTGCCAGCAGCCAGGGCGTGAACACAGATACGCAGTATTTT. Translating it yields CASSQGVNTDTQYF.

The rearrangement links TRBV18 to TRBJ2-3; D might be TRBD2 (6 bases). Germline CDR1 KGHSH, CDR2 LQKENI. There are 14 residues in the CDR3. Between the trimmed V and J ends, which lost 8 bases and 1 base, there was a span of 13 bases. Here the CDR3 DNA reads TGTGCCAGCCAACAGCAGCGGGGCACAGATACGCAGTATTTT. Its protein is CASQQQRGTDTQYF.